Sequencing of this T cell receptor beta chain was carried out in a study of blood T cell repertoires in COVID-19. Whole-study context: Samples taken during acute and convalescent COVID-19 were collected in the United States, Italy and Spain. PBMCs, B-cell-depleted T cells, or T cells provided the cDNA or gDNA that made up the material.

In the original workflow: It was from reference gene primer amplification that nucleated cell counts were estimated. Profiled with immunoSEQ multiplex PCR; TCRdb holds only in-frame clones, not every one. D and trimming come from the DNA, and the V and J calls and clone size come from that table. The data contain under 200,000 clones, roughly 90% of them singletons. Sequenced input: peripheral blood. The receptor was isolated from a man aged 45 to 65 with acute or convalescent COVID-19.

The CDR3 reads CASRRDRVYSPLHF. The CDR3 region has the DNA TGTGCCAGCAGACGTGACAGGGTCTATTCACCCCTCCACTTT. The chain combines TRBV6-5 with TRBJ1-6; 7 bases match TRBD1. The CDR3 length is 14 residues. From germline, CDR1 is MNHEY and CDR2 SVGAGI. V gave up 6 bases and J gave up 8 bases; unmatched junction bases: 7.